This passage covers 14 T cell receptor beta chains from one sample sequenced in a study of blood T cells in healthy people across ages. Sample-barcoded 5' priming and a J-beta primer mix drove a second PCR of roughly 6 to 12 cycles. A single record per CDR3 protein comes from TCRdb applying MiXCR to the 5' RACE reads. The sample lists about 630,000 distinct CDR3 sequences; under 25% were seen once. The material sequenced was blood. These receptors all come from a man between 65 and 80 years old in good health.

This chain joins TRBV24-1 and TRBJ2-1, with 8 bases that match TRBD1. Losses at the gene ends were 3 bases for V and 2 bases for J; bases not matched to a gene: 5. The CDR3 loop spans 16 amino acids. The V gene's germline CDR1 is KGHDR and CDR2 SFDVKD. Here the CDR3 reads CATSDATGDPYNEQFF. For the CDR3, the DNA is TGTGCCACCAGTGATGCGACAGGGGACCCCTACAATGAGCAGTTCTTC.

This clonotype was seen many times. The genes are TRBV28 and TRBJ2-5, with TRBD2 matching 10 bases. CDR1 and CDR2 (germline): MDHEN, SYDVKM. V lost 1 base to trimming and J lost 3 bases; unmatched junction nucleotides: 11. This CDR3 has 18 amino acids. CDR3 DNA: TGTGCCAGCAGTTTATTCCAACCCCTAGCGGGAGACGAAGAGACCCAGTACTTC. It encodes CASSLFQPLAGDEETQYF.

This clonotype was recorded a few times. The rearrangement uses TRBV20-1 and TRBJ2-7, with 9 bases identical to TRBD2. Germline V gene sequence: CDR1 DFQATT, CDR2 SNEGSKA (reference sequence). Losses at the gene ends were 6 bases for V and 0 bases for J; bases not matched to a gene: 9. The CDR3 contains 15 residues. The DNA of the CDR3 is TGCAGTGCCGGCAAAGTAGCGGGAGTCTCCTACGAGCAGTACTTC. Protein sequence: CSAGKVAGVSYEQYF.

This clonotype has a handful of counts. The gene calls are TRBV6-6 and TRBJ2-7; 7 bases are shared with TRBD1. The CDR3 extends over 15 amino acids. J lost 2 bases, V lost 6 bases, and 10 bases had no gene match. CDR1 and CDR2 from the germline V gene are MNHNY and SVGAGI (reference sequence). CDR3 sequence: CASRSGQVVPYEQYF. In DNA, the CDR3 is TGTGCCAGCAGGTCTGGACAGGTGGTTCCCTACGAGCAGTACTTC.

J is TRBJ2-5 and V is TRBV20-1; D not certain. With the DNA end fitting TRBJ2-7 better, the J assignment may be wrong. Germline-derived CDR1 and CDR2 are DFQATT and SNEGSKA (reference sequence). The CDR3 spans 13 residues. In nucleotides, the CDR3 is TGCAGTGCTAGAGCGTGGCAGACTTACGAGCAGTACTTC. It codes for CSARAWQTYEQYF.

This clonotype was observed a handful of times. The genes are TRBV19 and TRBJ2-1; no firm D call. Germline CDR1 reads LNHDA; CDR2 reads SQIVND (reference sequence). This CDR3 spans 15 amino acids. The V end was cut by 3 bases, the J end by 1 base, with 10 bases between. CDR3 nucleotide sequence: TGTGCCAGTAGTATTCTCCCTAGATCCTACAATGAGCAGTTCTTC. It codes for CASSILPRSYNEQFF.

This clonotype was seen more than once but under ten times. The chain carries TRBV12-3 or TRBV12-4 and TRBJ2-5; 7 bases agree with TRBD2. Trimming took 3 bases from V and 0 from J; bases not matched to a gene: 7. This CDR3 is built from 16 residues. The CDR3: CASSLWGEGHQETQYF. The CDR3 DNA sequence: TGTGCCAGCAGTTTGTGGGGGGAGGGCCACCAAGAGACCCAGTACTTC.

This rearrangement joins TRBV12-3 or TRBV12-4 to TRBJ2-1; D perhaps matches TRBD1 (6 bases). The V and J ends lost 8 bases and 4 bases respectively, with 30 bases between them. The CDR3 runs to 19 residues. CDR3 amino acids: CASGRGQQFKGQIYNEQFF. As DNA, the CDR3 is TGTGCCAGCGGCCGGGGCCAGCAGTTTAAGGGACAAATTTACAATGAGCAGTTCTTC.

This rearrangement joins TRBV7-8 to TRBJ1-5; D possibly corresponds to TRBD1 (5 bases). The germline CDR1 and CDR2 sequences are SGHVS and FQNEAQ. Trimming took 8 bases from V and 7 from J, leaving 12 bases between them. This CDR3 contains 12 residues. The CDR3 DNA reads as TGTGCCAGCGCACAAGGGGCCCAGCCCCAGCATTTT. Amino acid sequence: CASAQGAQPQHF.

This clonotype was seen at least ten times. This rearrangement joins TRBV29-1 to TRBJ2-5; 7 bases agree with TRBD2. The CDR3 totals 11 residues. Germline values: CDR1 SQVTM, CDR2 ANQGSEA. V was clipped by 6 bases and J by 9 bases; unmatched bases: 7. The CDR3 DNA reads TGCAGCGTCCCCGGGAGGAGATCCCAGTACTTC. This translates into CSVPGRRSQYF.

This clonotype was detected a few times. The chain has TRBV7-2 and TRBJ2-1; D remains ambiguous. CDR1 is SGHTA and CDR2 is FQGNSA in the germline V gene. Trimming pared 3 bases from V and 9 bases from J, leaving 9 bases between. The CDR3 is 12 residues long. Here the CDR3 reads CASSFINGEQFF. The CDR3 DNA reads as TGTGCCAGCAGCTTCATCAATGGTGAGCAGTTCTTC.

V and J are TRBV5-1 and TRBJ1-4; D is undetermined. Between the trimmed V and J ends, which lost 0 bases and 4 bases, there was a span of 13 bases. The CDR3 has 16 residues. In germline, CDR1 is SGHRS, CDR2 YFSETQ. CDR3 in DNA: TGCGCCAGCAGCTTGGCCGATGGACGGATTAATGAAAAACTGTTTTTT. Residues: CASSLADGRINEKLFF.

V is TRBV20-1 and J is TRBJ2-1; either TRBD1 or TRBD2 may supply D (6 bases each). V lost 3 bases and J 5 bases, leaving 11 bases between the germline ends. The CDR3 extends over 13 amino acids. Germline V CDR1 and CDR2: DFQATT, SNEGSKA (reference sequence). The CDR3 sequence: CSARRDKHNEQFF. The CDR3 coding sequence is TGCAGTGCTAGGCGGGACAAACACAATGAGCAGTTCTTC.

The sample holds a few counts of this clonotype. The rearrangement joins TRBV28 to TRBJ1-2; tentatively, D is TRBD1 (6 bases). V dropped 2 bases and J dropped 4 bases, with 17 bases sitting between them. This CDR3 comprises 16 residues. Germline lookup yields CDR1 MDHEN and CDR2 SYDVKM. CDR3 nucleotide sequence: TGTGCCAGCAGTTTAAGGGGGGCGGGGGTGAGCTATGGCTACACCTTC. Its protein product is CASSLRGAGVSYGYTF.